A selection of T cell receptor beta chains follows, all from one sample in a study of blood T cells in healthy people across ages. TCRdb recomputed calls from the 5' RACE reads with MiXCR, one row per CDR3 protein. This table holds hundreds of thousands of distinct CDR3 sequences, about 25% found once. These same data were also listed under a study on T cells of mothers and their children.

Sample: blood. These receptors were taken from a boy under 10 years old in good health. Each CDR3 is given with its conserved first and last residue. D genes are given only for firm matches. Clone size, where shown, is once, few, many, or a class for clones that have expanded.

V gene: TRBV28
D gene: TRBD1
clone size: many
J gene: TRBJ2-1
CDR3 protein: CASSKTGTVYNEQFF
CDR3 DNA: TGTGCCAGCAGTAAAACCGGGACAGTATACAATGAGCAGTTCTTC

V gene: TRBV18
D gene: TRBD2
clone size: few
J gene: TRBJ2-4
CDR3 protein: CASSPRDSILADKNIQYF
CDR3 DNA: TGTGCCAGCTCACCACGGGATAGTATCCTAGCGGACAAAAACATTCAGTACTTC

V gene: TRBV5-5
D gene: -
clone size: many
J gene: TRBJ2-5
CDR3 protein: CASSLAEETQYF
CDR3 DNA: TGTGCCAGCAGCTTGGCAGAAGAGACCCAGTACTTC

V gene: TRBV12-3/TRBV12-4
D gene: TRBD2
clone size: -
J gene: TRBJ2-7
CDR3 protein: CASSTSGREDEQYF
CDR3 DNA: TGTGCCAGCAGTACTAGCGGGAGGGAAGACGAGCAGTACTTC

V gene: TRBV28
D gene: TRBD2
clone size: few
J gene: TRBJ2-5
CDR3 protein: CASSPVSGTPQETQYF
CDR3 DNA: TGTGCCAGCAGTCCGGTTAGCGGGACTCCCCAAGAGACCCAGTACTTC

V gene: TRBV21-1
D gene: -
clone size: few
J gene: TRBJ2-1
CDR3 protein: CASSKDRVREGNEQFF
CDR3 DNA: TGTGCCAGCAGCAAAGATAGGGTCCGAGAGGGCAATGAGCAGTTCTTC

V gene: TRBV20-1
D gene: -
clone size: few
J gene: TRBJ2-3
CDR3 protein: CSATKRPPSSSTDTQYF
CDR3 DNA: TGCAGTGCTACCAAGCGTCCTCCCTCGTCTAGCACAGATACGCAGTATTTT

V gene: TRBV29-1
D gene: -
clone size: -
J gene: TRBJ1-1
CDR3 protein: CSVEGREGPNTEAFF
CDR3 DNA: TGCAGCGTTGAAGGTCGAGAAGGGCCTAACACTGAAGCTTTCTTT

V gene: TRBV4-3
D gene: TRBD2
clone size: -
J gene: TRBJ2-1
CDR3 protein: CASSQDTPGRASNEQFF
CDR3 DNA: TGCGCCAGCAGCCAAGATACGCCCGGGAGGGCCAGCAATGAGCAGTTCTTC

V gene: TRBV24-1
D gene: TRBD2
clone size: few
J gene: TRBJ2-1
CDR3 protein: CATSDPGLAGGGYNEQFF
CDR3 DNA: TGTGCCACCAGTGATCCCGGACTAGCGGGAGGAGGCTACAATGAGCAGTTCTTC

V gene: TRBV6-2/TRBV6-3
D gene: -
clone size: -
J gene: TRBJ2-4
CDR3 protein: CASSSLWDTKNIQYF
CDR3 DNA: TGTGCCAGCAGCTCGCTTTGGGATACCAAAAACATTCAGTACTTC

V gene: TRBV6-5
D gene: -
clone size: -
J gene: TRBJ2-5
CDR3 protein: CASSYGWLAQETQYF
CDR3 DNA: TGTGCCAGCAGTTACGGGTGGCTAGCCCAAGAGACCCAGTACTTC

V gene: TRBV6-5
D gene: TRBD1
clone size: few
J gene: TRBJ2-5
CDR3 protein: CASPGQRFYEAYF
CDR3 DNA: TGTGCCAGCCCGGGACAGAGATTCTACGAGGCGTACTTC

V gene: TRBV6-1
D gene: -
clone size: few
J gene: TRBJ1-1
CDR3 protein: CASSAVGGMNTEAFF
CDR3 DNA: TGTGCCAGCAGTGCGGTAGGGGGTATGAACACTGAAGCTTTCTTT

V gene: TRBV15
D gene: TRBD2
clone size: many
J gene: TRBJ2-3
CDR3 protein: CATSRVRLAGGLRGDTQYF
CDR3 DNA: TGTGCCACCAGCAGAGTCCGGCTAGCGGGGGGGCTTCGGGGAGATACGCAGTATTTT

V gene: TRBV7-9
D gene: -
clone size: -
J gene: TRBJ1-1
CDR3 protein: CASSSRGYTEAFF
CDR3 DNA: TGTGCCAGCAGCTCGAGGGGGTACACTGAAGCTTTCTTT

V gene: TRBV27
D gene: -
clone size: -
J gene: TRBJ2-6
CDR3 protein: CASSFGGVGANVLTF
CDR3 DNA: TGTGCCAGCAGTTTCGGGGGCGTTGGGGCCAACGTCCTGACTTTC

V gene: TRBV7-3
D gene: TRBD2
clone size: few
J gene: TRBJ2-1
CDR3 protein: CASSSGLAPVYEQFF
CDR3 DNA: TGTGCCAGCAGCTCGGGACTAGCTCCCGTCTATGAGCAGTTCTTC

V gene: TRBV7-2
D gene: TRBD1
clone size: -
J gene: TRBJ1-2
CDR3 protein: CASSLAPRTGDGYTF
CDR3 DNA: TGTGCCAGCAGCTTAGCGCCCAGGACAGGGGATGGCTACACCTTC